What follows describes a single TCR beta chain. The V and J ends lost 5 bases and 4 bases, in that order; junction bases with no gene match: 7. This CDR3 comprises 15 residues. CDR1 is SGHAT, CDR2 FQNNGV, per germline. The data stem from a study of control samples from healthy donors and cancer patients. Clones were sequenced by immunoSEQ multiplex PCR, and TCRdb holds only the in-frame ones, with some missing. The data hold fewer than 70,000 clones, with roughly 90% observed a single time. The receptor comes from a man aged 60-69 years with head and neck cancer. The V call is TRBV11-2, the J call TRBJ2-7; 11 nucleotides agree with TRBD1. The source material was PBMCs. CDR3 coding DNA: TGTGCCAGCAGCCCTGACCGGGACAGGGGGTACGAGCAGTACTTC. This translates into CASSPDRDRGYEQYF.